A selection of T cell receptor beta chains follows, all from one sample in a study of CD8 T cells in ankylosing spondylitis. TCRdb re-derived calls from the 5' RACE reads in MiXCR, one entry per CDR3 protein. The sample contains 250,000 or so distinct CDR3 sequences, 20% to 30% of which appear only once. The sample comprised blood, either unsorted or a sorted T cell fraction (not recorded which). These receptors were collected from a male donor with ankylosing spondylitis or in good health (not recorded which). CDR3s include the opening cysteine and the closing phenylalanine or tryptophan. Each record gives: clone size, J gene, D gene, V gene, CDR3 protein, CDR3 DNA. A D gene is named only where the DNA matches it firmly. For some rows the clone size is stated as once, few or many, or as a class when expanded; others skip it.

once | TRBJ2-4 | TRBD1 | TRBV29-1 | CSVNRGDIQYF | TGCAGCGTAAACAGGGGTGACATTCAGTACTTC
. | TRBJ2-7 | . | TRBV12-3/TRBV12-4 | CASSSNRDRYEQYF | TGTGCCAGCAGTTCTAACCGGGACCGCTACGAGCAGTACTTC
. | TRBJ1-5 | . | TRBV2 | CASRRGAQPQHF | TGTGCCAGCAGGCGAGGGGCCCAGCCCCAGCATTTT
few | TRBJ2-3 | TRBD2 | TRBV11-1 | CASSLTSVSWDTQYF | TGTGCCAGCAGCTTAACTAGCGTCAGTTGGGATACGCAGTATTTT
many | TRBJ2-1 | TRBD1 | TRBV2 | CASSETRDRGFF | TGTGCCAGCAGTGAAACCCGGGACAGGGGGTTCTTC
. | TRBJ2-1 | TRBD1 | TRBV6-4 | CASSEYATGVYNEQFF | TGTGCCAGCAGTGAGTACGCGACAGGGGTTTACAATGAGCAGTTCTTC
. | TRBJ2-1 | . | TRBV10-3 | CAITGPRLGGLGPSSYNEQFF | TGTGCCATCACAGGTCCCCGCCTTGGGGGTCTAGGCCCAAGCTCCTACAATGAGCAGTTCTTC
many | TRBJ2-3 | TRBD1 | TRBV10-3 | CAISETSTGLGDTQYF | TGTGCCATCAGTGAGACCTCGACAGGGCTGGGGGATACGCAGTATTTT
. | TRBJ1-5 | . | TRBV29-1 | CSVTGGTGQPQHF | TGCAGCGTTACCGGGGGAACAGGGCAGCCCCAGCATTTT
many | TRBJ2-7 | TRBD1 | TRBV29-1 | CSVAGETGGSEQYF | TGCAGCGTCGCTGGGGAGACAGGGGGCTCCGAGCAGTACTTC
many | TRBJ2-4 | . | TRBV3-1 | CASSQVHAILAKNIQYF | TGTGCCAGCAGCCAAGTCCACGCAATCCTAGCCAAAAACATTCAGTACTTC
few | TRBJ2-7 | . | TRBV29-1 | CSALRSTPGAYEQYF | TGCAGCGCCTTACGCAGCACCCCTGGGGCCTACGAGCAGTACTTC
few | TRBJ2-5 | . | TRBV29-1 | CSVAGGGGETQYF | TGCAGCGTTGCTGGGGGCGGAGGAGAGACCCAGTACTTC
many | TRBJ2-1 | . | TRBV20-1 | CSASGRNVYNEQFF | TGCAGTGCTAGCGGCCGGAACGTCTACAATGAGCAGTTCTTC
few | TRBJ2-3 | . | TRBV5-6 | CASSLGRAHTDTQYF | TGTGCCAGCAGCTTGGGTAGGGCACACACAGATACGCAGTATTTT
. | TRBJ2-2 | . | TRBV6-1 | CASSPGSVTGELFF | TGTGCCAGCAGCCCAGGGTCTGTCACCGGGGAGCTGTTTTTT
. | TRBJ2-7 | TRBD1 | TRBV4-2 | CASSQDKGQGSYEQYF | TGTGCCAGCAGCCAAGATAAGGGACAGGGGTCCTACGAGCAGTACTTC
many | TRBJ2-6 | . | TRBV20-1 | CSAMAGRSGANVLTF | TGCAGTGCTATGGCCGGGCGCTCTGGGGCCAACGTCCTGACTTTC
few | TRBJ1-5 | . | TRBV6-1 | CASSTGKRSNQPQHF | TGTGCCAGCAGTACAGGGAAAAGGAGCAATCAGCCCCAGCATTTT
. | TRBJ2-7 | TRBD1 | TRBV6-1 | CASSMPSPGGYEQYF | TGTGCCAGCAGTATGCCCTCCCCAGGGGGCTACGAGCAGTACTTC
. | TRBJ2-1 | . | TRBV20-1 | CSARSGHWDEQFF | TGCAGTGCTAGATCGGGACATTGGGATGAGCAGTTCTTC
few | TRBJ1-1 | . | TRBV20-1 | CSAILGDRGIPAFF | TGCAGTGCTATTTTGGGGGACCGGGGAATTCCAGCTTTCTTT
. | TRBJ2-7 | TRBD1 | TRBV5-1 | CASSGTGVDEYF | TGCGCCAGCAGCGGAACAGGGGTGGACGAGTACTTC
. | TRBJ2-1 | . | TRBV20-1 | CSARDLPRKSSYNEQFF | TGCAGTGCTAGAGATCTCCCCAGGAAGAGCTCCTACAATGAGCAGTTCTTC
many | TRBJ1-2 | . | TRBV20-1 | CSAPSQEKNYGYPF | TGCAGTGCTCCCTCGCAGGAAAAGAACTATGGCTACCCCTTC
many | TRBJ1-1 | . | TRBV12-3/TRBV12-4 | CASSRAAEAFF | TGTGCCAGCAGTCGAGCGGCTGAAGCTTTCTTT
once | TRBJ1-1 | . | TRBV20-1 | CRKDRGNMNTEAFF | TGCAGGAAAGACCGAGGAAACATGAACACTGAAGCTTTCTTT
many | TRBJ2-1 | . | TRBV5-1 | CARSRSNEQFF | TGCGCCAGAAGCCGCAGTAATGAGCAGTTCTTC
. | TRBJ2-1 | TRBD2 | TRBV6-1 | CASSEAGRGGPRWNEQFF | TGTGCCAGCAGTGAAGCTGGGCGGGGGGGTCCAAGATGGAATGAGCAGTTCTTC
many | TRBJ2-3 | . | TRBV5-1 | CASNTIGSTDTQYF | TGCGCCAGCAATACCATCGGAAGCACAGATACGCAGTATTTT
many | TRBJ2-1 | . | TRBV18 | CASSPQNEQFF | TGTGCCAGCTCACCTCAGAATGAGCAGTTCTTC
many | TRBJ1-1 | . | TRBV6-1 | CASRRHRVNTEAFF | TGTGCCAGCAGACGTCACAGGGTTAACACTGAAGCTTTCTTT
many | TRBJ1-5 | . | TRBV12-3/TRBV12-4 | CASSLGGLVWQPQHF | TGTGCCAGCAGTTTGGGGGGGCTTGTGTGGCAGCCCCAGCATTTT
. | TRBJ2-5 | . | TRBV2 | CASSDYRAVGETQYF | TGTGCCAGCAGTGACTACAGGGCTGTTGGGGAGACCCAGTACTTC
many | TRBJ2-3 | . | TRBV12-3/TRBV12-4 | CASSRTETQADTQYF | TGTGCCAGCAGCCGGACAGAGACCCAGGCAGATACGCAGTATTTT
few | TRBJ2-2 | TRBD1 | TRBV18 | CASSPLQGRNTGELFF | TGTGCCAGCTCACCTCTACAGGGGCGGAACACCGGGGAGCTGTTTTTT
many | TRBJ2-7 | . | TRBV10-2 | CASRETSNYEQYF | TGCGCCAGCAGAGAGACTAGTAACTACGAGCAGTACTTC
. | TRBJ2-1 | TRBD1 | TRBV6-2/TRBV6-3 | CASSLPLTGYAYNEQFF | TGTGCCAGCAGCCTGCCCTTGACAGGGTACGCCTACAATGAGCAGTTCTTC
. | TRBJ2-7 | TRBD1 | TRBV9 | CASSAPGTGRNEQYF | TGTGCCAGCAGCGCCCCTGGGACAGGGAGAAACGAGCAGTACTTC
. | TRBJ2-3 | . | TRBV12-3/TRBV12-4 | CASSPRDRRTDTQYF | TGTGCCAGCAGTCCGCGGGACCGCCGCACAGATACGCAGTATTTT
many | TRBJ2-3 | . | TRBV20-1 | CSARPNADTQYF | TGCAGTGCTAGACCCAACGCAGATACGCAGTATTTT
. | TRBJ2-3 | TRBD1 | TRBV5-6 | CASSLEGDREEF | TGTGCCAGCAGCTTGGAAGGGGACAGGGAGGAGTTT